The 15 T cell receptor beta chains below come from one sample, sequenced in a study of CD8+CD57+ T cells in acquired aplastic anemia. CDR3 and TCR beta VDJ profiling relied on a genomic DNA template. Using its own MiXCR run on the reads, TCRdb lists one record per CDR3 protein. The sample includes approximately 65,000 distinct CDR3 sequences, 45% to 70% seen only once; the top ten take over 2%. The sequencing sample was made of sorted CD4+, CD8+, or CD8+CD57+ T cells (not recorded which) from PBMCs. All receptors derive from a human donor in good health, serving as a control.

The rearrangement links TRBV24-1 to TRBJ1-5; TRBD1 is a possible D gene (5 bases). V gave up 7 bases and J gave up 2 bases, with 17 bases separating them. Germline assignment: CDR1 KGHDR and CDR2 SFDVKD. The CDR3 contains 16 residues. As DNA, the CDR3 is TGTGCCACCAGCACCCCGCTGGGGGAACGCAATCAGCCCCAGCATTTT. Translated, it gives CATSTPLGERNQPQHF.

This clonotype was counted at least ten times. The rearrangement uses TRBV12-3 or TRBV12-4 and TRBJ2-5, with TRBD2 identical over 7 bases. The CDR3 is 12 residues long. The V gene end was trimmed by 6 bases and the J gene end by 5 bases; junction bases not matched to a gene: 3. Written as DNA, the CDR3 is TGTGCCAGCAGACTAGCGATGGAGACCCAGTACTTC. Protein product: CASRLAMETQYF.

This clonotype has only a few counts. The genes are TRBV25-1 and TRBJ1-2; D not resolved. V gave up 3 bases and J gave up 2 bases, with 10 bases separating them. Germline CDR1 and CDR2: MGHDK and SYGVNS. This CDR3 has 14 residues. Here the CDR3 reads CASSDWTVNYGYTF. The DNA of the CDR3 is TGTGCCAGCAGTGACTGGACGGTCAACTATGGCTACACCTTC.

The V call is TRBV7-2, the J call TRBJ2-5; D is unresolved. This CDR3 region has 12 residues. Germline CDR1 and CDR2: SGHTA and FQGNSA. Trimming cost V 6 bases and J 5 bases, with 10 bases left between them. This CDR3 reads CASSLSWETQYF. CDR3 DNA sequence: TGTGCCAGCAGTTTAAGCTGGGAGACCCAGTACTTC.

There are a few counts of this clonotype. The gene calls are TRBV29-1 and TRBJ1-1; D is ambiguous. Germline V gene data show CDR1 as SQVTM and CDR2 as ANQGSEA. CDR3 size: 13 residues. V gave up 2 bases and J gave up 4 bases, with 11 bases separating them. The CDR3 is CSVESHTGTEAFF. The CDR3, as DNA: TGCAGCGTTGAATCACATACGGGCACTGAAGCTTTCTTT. The entire variable domain, with the rest obtained from reference TRBV29-1 and TRBJ1-1, is as follows: SAVISQKPSRDICQRGTSLTIQCQVDSQVTMMFWYRQQPGQSLTLIATANQGSEATYESGFVIDKFPISRPNLTFSTLTVSNMSPEDSSIYLCSVESHTGTEAFFGQGTRLTVV.

The chain joins TRBV20-1 to TRBJ2-7, with TRBD1 matching over 7 bases. The V segment lost 6 bases and the J segment 2 bases; nucleotides outside the gene matches: 10. Germline-derived CDR1 and CDR2 are DFQATT and SNEGSKA (reference sequence). The CDR3 totals 14 residues. CDR3 in amino acids: CSARRTGATYEQYF. CDR3 bases: TGCAGTGCCAGAAGGACAGGTGCGACCTACGAGCAGTACTTC.

This clonotype was detected once. The gene calls are TRBV12-3 or TRBV12-4 and TRBJ1-4, with 8 bases aligning to TRBD1. J was trimmed by 7 bases and V by 7 bases; bases with no gene match: 5. The CDR3 consists of 13 residues. CDR3 sequence reads: CASKGQGVEKLFF. CDR3 bases: TGTGCCAGCAAAGGACAGGGAGTTGAAAAACTGTTTTTT.

The chain joins TRBV19 to TRBJ2-3, with 12 bases that match TRBD2. The CDR3 is 15 amino acids. After removal of 10 bases from V and 2 bases from J, the junction contained 7 bases not matched to a gene. Germline CDR1 and CDR2: LNHDA and SQIVND (reference sequence). CDR3 sequence (DNA): TGTGCCACCGCCCTAGCGGGAGGGATCACAGATACGCAGTATTTT. It is translated as CATALAGGITDTQYF.

This clonotype was observed at least ten times. The chain employs TRBV5-1 and TRBJ2-7; a possible D gene is TRBD2 (5 bases). The CDR3 is made up of 15 amino acids. The ends were cut back, 4 bases at V and 0 bases at J, with 14 bases in the middle. Germline V gene lookup returns CDR1 SGHRS and CDR2 YFSETQ. The CDR3 sequence: CASSRLTGSSYEQYF. The DNA for the CDR3 is TGCGCCAGCAGCCGGCTCACTGGGAGCTCCTACGAGCAGTACTTC.

V and J are TRBV20-1 and TRBJ1-6, with 7 bases aligning to TRBD1. Losses at the gene ends were 3 bases for V and 6 bases for J; bases not matched to a gene: 2. The CDR3 is 13 amino acids. Germline CDR1 and CDR2: DFQATT and SNEGSKA (reference sequence). The CDR3 DNA reads as TGCAGTGCTAGCCGGGACAGTAATTCACCCCTCCACTTT. Protein: CSASRDSNSPLHF.

The table lists this clonotype with many counts. The chain is built from TRBV7-9 and TRBJ2-1, with 10 nucleotides matching TRBD2. Trimming took 5 bases from V and 2 from J; bases not matched to a gene: 3. The CDR3 sequence is 15 residues long. Germline V lookup: CDR1 SEHNR, CDR2 FQNEAQ (reference sequence). The CDR3 DNA is TGTGCCAGCAGCCCAGCGGGGGGGACCTACAATGAGCAGTTCTTC. Protein sequence: CASSPAGGTYNEQFF.

There are many counts of this clonotype. V gene TRBV20-1 combines with J gene TRBJ2-5; TRBD2 matches 8 bases. The V gene's germline CDR1 is DFQATT and CDR2 SNEGSKA (reference sequence). This CDR3 region has 13 residues. Trimming took 3 bases from V and 5 from J; bases not matched to a gene: 5. The CDR3 here is CSASGRAGETQYF. For the CDR3, the DNA is TGCAGTGCTAGCGGGAGGGCAGGGGAGACCCAGTACTTC.

This clonotype was found many times. This chain links TRBV7-3 with TRBJ1-1; D is uncertain. This CDR3 spans 15 amino acids. Germline CDR1 reads SGHTA; CDR2 reads FQGTGA. The germline V and J ends were trimmed by 5 bases and 0 bases, with 13 bases remaining between them. The CDR3 loop is CASSRLSRMNTEAFF. CDR3 coding DNA: TGTGCCAGCAGCCGACTCTCCAGGATGAACACTGAAGCTTTCTTT.

V is TRBV5-6 and J is TRBJ1-1, with 8 nucleotides matching TRBD1. V dropped 5 bases and J dropped 0; count of bases not matched to a gene: 6. The CDR3 totals 15 residues. Germline values: CDR1 SGHDT, CDR2 YYEEEE. CDR3 nucleotides: TGTGCCAGCAGACCCAGGGGGCTGGTGAACACTGAAGCTTTCTTT. Translation: CASRPRGLVNTEAFF.

In this sample, this clonotype turned up many times. The J gene is TRBJ2-7, the V gene TRBV6-2 or TRBV6-3, with D possibly matching TRBD2 (5 bases). The CDR3 length is 15 residues. CDR1 and CDR2 (germline): MNHEY, SVGEGT. The V and J ends lost 0 bases and 0 bases respectively, with 9 bases between them. Written as DNA, the CDR3 is TGTGCCAGCAGTTACTCGACGGGGAGCTCCTACGAGCAGTACTTC. This gives the protein CASSYSTGSSYEQYF.